This T cell receptor (beta chain) was identified in a study of PD-1 blockade in classical Hodgkin lymphoma. Study conclusions and caveats: The study found complete responders had baseline diversity similar to newly diagnosed patients.

Specified time point: cycle 4 day 1 (C4D1), after about 6 weeks of nivolumab. Following autologous stem cell transplantation, relapse occurred in every patient, and exposure to brentuximab vedotin varied. Repertoires were generated with immunoSEQ multiplex PCR, while TCRdb's copy carries only in-frame clones and drops some. The sample yields approximately 61,000 clones, 87% seen once. Details on this clone: The antigen remains unidentified.

The germline V and J ends were trimmed by 0 bases and 2 bases, with 9 bases remaining between them. CDR1 and CDR2 from the germline V gene are SGHRS and YFSETQ. This CDR3 is 14 amino acids long. The rearrangement uses TRBV5-1 and TRBJ2-7, with unresolved D. The TCR sequence derives from a human donor with classical Hodgkin lymphoma. The sequenced sample was peripheral blood mononuclear cells (PBMCs), obtained before the fourth cycle of nivolumab. The CDR3 nucleotides are TGCGCCAGCAGCTTGGGGGGTAGGACCTACGAGCAGTACTTC. Protein: CASSLGGRTYEQYF.